These 15 T cell receptor beta chains were all obtained from the same sample, sequenced in a study of blood T cells in healthy people across ages. Next came a second PCR, run for roughly 6 to 11 cycles, which used a sample-barcoded 5' primer along with a J-beta primer mix. TCRdb reanalysed the 5' RACE reads using MiXCR and keeps one entry per CDR3 protein. The sample records approximately 940,000 distinct CDR3 sequences, about 44% being singletons. The sequenced sample consisted of blood. The receptor set was obtained from a man aged 25 to 40 in good health.

In its sample, this clonotype was seen many times. This chain links TRBV6-2 or TRBV6-3 with TRBJ2-1; D is perhaps TRBD1 (6 bases). There are 12 residues in the CDR3. The germline gives CDR1 MNHEY, CDR2 SVGEGT. Between the trimmed V and J ends, which lost 2 bases and 7 bases, there was a span of 6 bases. This CDR3 reads CASSYQGNEQFF. As DNA, the CDR3 is TGTGCCAGCAGTTACCAGGGGAATGAGCAGTTCTTC.

This clonotype was seen repeatedly, ten times or more. This rearrangement joins TRBV29-1 to TRBJ2-1, with a possible D match to TRBD2 (5 bases). Germline V gene data show CDR1 as SQVTM and CDR2 as ANQGSEA. V shed 8 bases and J shed 7 bases, with 15 bases lying between them. This CDR3 contains 12 residues. The CDR3 coding sequence is TGCAGCCACCAAGCACGAGGGAATGAGCAGTTCTTC. Translated, it gives CSHQARGNEQFF.

J is TRBJ2-7 and V is TRBV27, with TRBD2 matching over 7 bases. Germline-derived CDR1 and CDR2 are MNHEY and SMNVEV (reference sequence). Trimming cost V 2 bases and J 5 bases; bases outside gene matches: 6. This CDR3 comprises 14 residues. Here the CDR3 reads CASSLATSSDEQYF. In nucleotides, the CDR3 is TGTGCCAGCAGTTTAGCGACTAGCTCGGACGAGCAGTACTTC.

The V gene is TRBV5-1, the J gene TRBJ2-1; TRBD1 agrees at 7 bases. Germline CDR1 and CDR2: SGHRS and YFSETQ. The V gene end was trimmed by 0 bases and the J gene end by 7 bases; junction bases not matched to a gene: 4. The CDR3 spans 14 residues. The CDR3 DNA is TGCGCCAGCAGCTTGGATGTGGGACAGAATGAGCAGTTCTTC. Translation gives CASSLDVGQNEQFF.

For the CDR3, the DNA is TGCAGTGCTAGTAATAACTGGAGCGGGGAGCTGTTTTTT. It translates to CSASNNWSGELFF. The chain recombines TRBV20-1 with TRBJ2-2; no clear D gene. CDR3 length equals 13 residues. Trimming took off 3 bases at V and 7 bases at J, with 12 bases between the two ends. CDR1 is DFQATT, CDR2 SNEGSKA, per germline (reference sequence).

This clonotype showed up just a few times. The chain recombines TRBV9 with TRBJ2-1; weak D call: TRBD2 (5 bases). This CDR3 comprises 14 residues. The germline CDR1 and CDR2 sequences are SGDLS and YYNGEE. V was clipped by 0 bases and J by 6 bases, with 10 bases between them. The CDR3 sequence is CASSVGPTSNEQFF. In DNA, the CDR3 is TGTGCCAGCAGCGTAGGTCCCACTAGCAATGAGCAGTTCTTC.

This clonotype occurred a few times. The junction does not match germline at one end; this may be a read error. The chain employs TRBV4-3 and TRBJ1-1, with a weak D call TRBD1 (6 bases). The CDR3 consists of 14 residues. From germline, CDR1 is LGHNA and CDR2 YSLEER. CDR3 sequence reads: CASSPGAMNTEAFF. The CDR3 nucleotides are TGTGCCAGCAGCCCGGGGGCCATGAACACTGAAGCTTTCTTT.

The V call is TRBV6-5, the J call TRBJ2-5, with 9 bases that match TRBD1. V lost 6 bases and J lost 11; bases outside the gene matches: 16. CDR3 length: 15 residues. The V gene's germline CDR1 is MNHEY and CDR2 SVGAGI. The CDR3 DNA is TGTGCCAGCAGACGCCGGGACAGGGTAACGAATGAGCAGTACTTC. Residues: CASRRRDRVTNEQYF.

The chain is built from TRBV12-3 or TRBV12-4 and TRBJ1-5; 7 bases agree with TRBD1. V shed 7 bases and J 6 bases; nucleotides not matched to a gene: 9. The length of the CDR3 is 14 residues. As DNA, the CDR3 is TGTGCCAGCACCCGACAGGGAGTAGTTCAGCCCCAGCATTTT. Amino acid sequence: CASTRQGVVQPQHF.

The gene calls are TRBV4-1 and TRBJ2-3; D unresolved. Germline V gene sequence: CDR1 MGHRA, CDR2 YSYEKL. The CDR3 loop spans 13 amino acids. Deletions cut 3 bases from V and 3 bases from J, with 7 bases between. The CDR3 protein is CASSHPDTDTQYF. The CDR3 DNA follows: TGCGCCAGCAGCCACCCCGATACAGATACGCAGTATTTT.

J is TRBJ2-4 and V is TRBV15; 8 bases fit TRBD1. Near its end, the DNA agrees better with TRBJ2-5, so the J call may be wrong. This CDR3 spans 18 amino acids. Germline CDR1 LNHNV, CDR2 YYDKDF (reference sequence). The CDR3 coding sequence is TGTGCCACCAGCAGAGATAAGGGCAGGGGGCCTCTCCAAGAGACCCAGTACTTC. Translation gives CATSRDKGRGPLQETQYF.

This clonotype was seen more than once but under ten times. V is TRBV28 and J is TRBJ1-5, with D hard to call. Germline CDR1 MDHEN, CDR2 SYDVKM. Deletions cut 1 base from V and 0 bases from J, with 10 bases between. CDR3 length: 16 amino acids. CDR3 bases: TGTGCCAGCAGTTTATACTCGGATATTAGCAATCAGCCCCAGCATTTT. Residues: CASSLYSDISNQPQHF.

This clonotype turned up a few times. The rearrangement links TRBV28 to TRBJ2-5; D not certain. Trimming pared 3 bases from V and 5 bases from J, leaving 10 bases between. This CDR3 contains 13 residues. Germline CDR1 and CDR2: MDHEN and SYDVKM. CDR3 protein: CASSFPALETQYF. The CDR3 DNA reads TGTGCCAGCAGTTTCCCTGCCCTCGAGACCCAGTACTTC.

This chain connects TRBV4-2 to TRBJ1-2, with a possible D match to TRBD1 (6 bases). Germline loops: CDR1 LGHNA, CDR2 YNFKEQ. V lost 2 bases to trimming and J lost 4 bases, with 14 bases between them. CDR3 length equals 15 residues. The CDR3 spells CASSQIAGAGYGYTF. Here the CDR3 DNA reads TGTGCCAGCAGCCAAATTGCAGGGGCTGGCTATGGCTACACCTTC.

This clonotype was seen only a few times. The genes are TRBV20-1 and TRBJ2-7; tentative D call: TRBD2 (6 bases). The CDR3 is 15 residues long. Trimming took off 0 bases at V and 3 bases at J, with 15 bases between the two ends. Per the germline V gene, CDR1 is DFQATT and CDR2 is SNEGSKA (reference sequence). CDR3 residues: CSARDQRRGFYEQYF. The CDR3 DNA is TGCAGTGCTAGAGATCAACGACGGGGGTTCTACGAGCAGTACTTC.